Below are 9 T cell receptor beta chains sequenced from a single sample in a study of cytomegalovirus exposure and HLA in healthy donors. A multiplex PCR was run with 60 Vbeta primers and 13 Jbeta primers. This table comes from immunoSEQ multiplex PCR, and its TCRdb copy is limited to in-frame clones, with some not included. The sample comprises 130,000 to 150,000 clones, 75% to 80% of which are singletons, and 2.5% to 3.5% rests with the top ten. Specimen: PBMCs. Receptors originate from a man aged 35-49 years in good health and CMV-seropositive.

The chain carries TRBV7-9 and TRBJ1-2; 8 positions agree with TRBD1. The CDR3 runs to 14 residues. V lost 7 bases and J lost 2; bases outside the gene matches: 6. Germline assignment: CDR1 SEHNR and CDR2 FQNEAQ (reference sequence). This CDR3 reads CASTLTGVNYGYTF. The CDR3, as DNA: TGTGCCAGCACCCTGACAGGGGTAAACTATGGCTACACCTTC. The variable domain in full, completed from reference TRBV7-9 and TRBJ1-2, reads DTGVSQNPRHKITKRGQNVTFRCDPISEHNRLYWYRQTLGQGPEFLTYFQNEAQLEKSRLLSDRFSAERPKGSFSTLEIQRTEQGDSAMYLCASTLTGVNYGYTFGSGTRLTVV.

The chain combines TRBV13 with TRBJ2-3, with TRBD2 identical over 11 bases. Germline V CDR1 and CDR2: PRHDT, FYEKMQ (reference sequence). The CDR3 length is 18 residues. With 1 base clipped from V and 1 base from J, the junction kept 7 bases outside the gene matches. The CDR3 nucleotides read TGTGCCAGCAGCTTAGACGGACGGACTAGCGGGCGCACAGATACGCAGTATTTT. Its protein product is CASSLDGRTSGRTDTQYF.

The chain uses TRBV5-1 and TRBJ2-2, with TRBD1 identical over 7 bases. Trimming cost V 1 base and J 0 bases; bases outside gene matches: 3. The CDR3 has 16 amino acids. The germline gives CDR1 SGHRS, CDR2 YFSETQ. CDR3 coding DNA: TGCGCCAGCAGCTTGTCTGACAGGGCGAACACCGGGGAGCTGTTTTTT. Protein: CASSLSDRANTGELFF.

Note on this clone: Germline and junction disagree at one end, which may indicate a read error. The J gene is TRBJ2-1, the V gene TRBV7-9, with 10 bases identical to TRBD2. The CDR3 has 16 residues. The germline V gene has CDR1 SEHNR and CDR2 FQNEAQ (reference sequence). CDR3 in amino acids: CAGSLASGSWSNEQFF. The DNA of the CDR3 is TGTGCCGGCAGCTTGGCTAGCGGGAGTTGGTCCAATGAGCAGTTCTTC.

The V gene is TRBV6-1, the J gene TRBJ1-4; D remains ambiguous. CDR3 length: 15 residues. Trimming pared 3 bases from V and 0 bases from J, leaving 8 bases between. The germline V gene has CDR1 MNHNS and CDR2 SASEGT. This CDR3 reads CASSDRSATNEKLFF. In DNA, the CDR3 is TGTGCCAGCAGTGACAGAAGTGCAACTAATGAAAAACTGTTTTTT.

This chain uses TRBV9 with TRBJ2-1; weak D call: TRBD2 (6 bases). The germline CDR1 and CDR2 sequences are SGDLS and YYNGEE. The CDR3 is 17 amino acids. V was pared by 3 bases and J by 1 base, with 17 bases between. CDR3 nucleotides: TGTGCCAGCAGCGAAGGCACCGGGACTGGGTCCTACAATGAGCAGTTCTTC. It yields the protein CASSEGTGTGSYNEQFF.

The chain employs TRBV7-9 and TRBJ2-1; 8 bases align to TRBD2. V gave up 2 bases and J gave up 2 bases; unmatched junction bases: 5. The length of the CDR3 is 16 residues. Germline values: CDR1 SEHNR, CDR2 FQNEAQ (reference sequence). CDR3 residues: CASSLREGGPYNEQFF. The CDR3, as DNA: TGTGCCAGCAGCTTACGGGAGGGAGGCCCCTACAATGAGCAGTTCTTC.

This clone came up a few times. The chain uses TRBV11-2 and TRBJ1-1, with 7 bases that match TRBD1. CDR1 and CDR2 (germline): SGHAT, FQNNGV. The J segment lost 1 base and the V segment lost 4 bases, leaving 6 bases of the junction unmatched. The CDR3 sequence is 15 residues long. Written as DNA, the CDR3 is TGTGCCAGCAGCTCGATCAGGGGGAGGAACACTGAAGCTTTCTTT. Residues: CASSSIRGRNTEAFF.

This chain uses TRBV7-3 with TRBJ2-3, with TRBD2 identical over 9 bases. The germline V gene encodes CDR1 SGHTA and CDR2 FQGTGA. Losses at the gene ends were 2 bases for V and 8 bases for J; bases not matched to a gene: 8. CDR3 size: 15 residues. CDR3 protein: CASSLDGLAGRTQYF. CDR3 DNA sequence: TGTGCCAGCAGCTTAGATGGGCTAGCGGGACGTACGCAGTATTTT.